This is a list of T cell receptor beta chains from one sample in a study of blood T cells in healthy people across ages. TCRdb re-analysed the 5' RACE reads in MiXCR, keeping a single row per CDR3 protein. In the table there are approximately 940,000 distinct CDR3 sequences, around 48% of which are singletons. The sequenced sample was blood. The origin of the receptors is a young man in good health. The CDR3 runs from the conserved cysteine through the conserved F or W. D genes are given only for firm matches. The size field is filled for only some rows; it gives once, few, many or a size class.

clone_size	j_call	d_call	cdr3_length	v_call	cdr3_aa	cdr3_nt
NA	TRBJ2-5	NA	13	TRBV30	CAWSGRRSETQYF	TGTGCCTGGAGTGGCCGACGGTCGGAGACCCAGTACTTC
few	TRBJ2-7	TRBD1	16	TRBV9	CASSVVETGGLYEQYF	TGTGCCAGCAGCGTAGTTGAGACAGGGGGCTTGTACGAGCAGTACTTC
few	TRBJ2-1	TRBD2	19	TRBV4-2	CASSQVEASGITSYNEQFF	TGTGCCAGCAGCCAAGTTGAGGCTAGCGGGATTACTTCCTACAATGAGCAGTTCTTC
NA	TRBJ2-3	NA	11	TRBV20-1	CSASTTDTQYF	TGCAGTGCCTCAACCACAGATACGCAGTATTTT
NA	TRBJ2-1	TRBD2	14	TRBV7-6	CASSLSGGFDEQFF	TGTGCCAGCAGCTTAAGCGGGGGGTTCGATGAGCAGTTCTTC
few	TRBJ1-5	NA	15	TRBV6-6	CASSYPGQSNQPQHF	TGTGCCAGCAGTTACCCAGGACAAAGCAATCAGCCCCAGCATTTT
NA	TRBJ2-1	TRBD2	15	TRBV4-2	CASSQVSGGAGEQFF	TGTGCCAGCAGCCAAGTCAGCGGGGGGGCCGGTGAGCAGTTCTTC
NA	TRBJ1-2	NA	14	TRBV7-6	CASSLHGANYGYTF	TGTGCCAGCAGCCTACACGGGGCTAACTATGGCTACACCTTC
NA	TRBJ1-2	NA	15	TRBV7-2	CASSLGGLPGPGYTF	TGTGCCAGCAGCTTAGGGGGCCTTCCAGGGCCTGGCTACACCTTC
NA	TRBJ2-3	NA	14	TRBV20-1	CSASPFVGTDTQYF	TGCAGTGCTAGCCCGTTCGTGGGCACAGATACGCAGTATTTT
NA	TRBJ2-1	NA	16	TRBV27	CASIGLYLSSYNEQFF	TGTGCCAGCATAGGGCTATACTTGAGCTCCTACAATGAGCAGTTCTTC
NA	TRBJ1-2	TRBD1	15	TRBV6-6	CASSTLGQRNYGYTF	TGTGCCAGCAGTACCCTGGGACAGCGGAACTATGGCTACACCTTC